This T cell receptor (beta chain) was sequenced in a study of chemoradiotherapy in HPV16-positive cancers. Study-wide results and caveats: HPV-responsive T-cell expansion during chemoradiotherapy was linked to improved recurrence-free survival in HPV16-positive patients. Non-HPV-specific T cells did not expand in tumors during treatment, whereas candidate HPV-specific clones and E7-related motifs did.

This clone was seen a handful of times. Its antigen is undetermined. The CDR3 spans 15 residues. Germline V gene sequence: CDR1 LGHNA, CDR2 YSLEER. Trimming removed 0 bases from V and 6 bases from J, with 14 bases in between. Data came from immunoSEQ multiplex PCR; TCRdb stores just in-frame clones and leaves some out. The sample contains 650 to 800 clones, around 21% of which appear only once. V usage is TRBV4-3 and J usage is TRBJ1-1; unclear D gene. The receptor comes from a human donor with HPV-associated anogenital cancer. Collection took place from a patient who underwent chemoradiotherapy. CDR3: CASSQDQSGFAEAFF. The CDR3 DNA reads TGCGCCAGCAGCCAAGATCAATCCGGGTTCGCTGAAGCTTTCTTT.